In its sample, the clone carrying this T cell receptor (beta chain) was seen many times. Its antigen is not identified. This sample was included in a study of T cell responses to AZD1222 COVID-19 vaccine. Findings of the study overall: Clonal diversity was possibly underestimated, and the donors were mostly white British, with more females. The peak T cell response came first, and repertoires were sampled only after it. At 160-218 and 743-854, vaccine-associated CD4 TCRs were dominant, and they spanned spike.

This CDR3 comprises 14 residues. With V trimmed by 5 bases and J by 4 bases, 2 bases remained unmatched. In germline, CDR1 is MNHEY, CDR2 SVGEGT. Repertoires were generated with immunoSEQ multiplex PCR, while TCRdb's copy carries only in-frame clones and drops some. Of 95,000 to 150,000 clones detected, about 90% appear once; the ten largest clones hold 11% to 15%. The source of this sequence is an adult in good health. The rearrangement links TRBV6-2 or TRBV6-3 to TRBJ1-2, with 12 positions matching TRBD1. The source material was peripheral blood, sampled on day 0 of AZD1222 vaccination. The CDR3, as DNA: TGTGCCAGCAGTGGGACAGGGGGCTCCTATGGCTACACCTTC. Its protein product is CASSGTGGSYGYTF.